This T cell receptor beta chain came from a study of T-cell memory formation after mild COVID-19. Overall study: Across donors, TCR clusters were largely donor specific.

TCRdb redid the calling of the 5' RACE reads with MiXCR, one entry per CDR3 protein. The sample has approximately 350,000 distinct CDR3 sequences, approximately 29% seen once. The CDR3 spans 16 residues. Germline V CDR1 and CDR2: MNHEY, SMNVEV (reference sequence). Trimming left V 5 bases short and J 6 bases short, with 20 bases between. The sequence was collected from an adult woman who had mild COVID-19 (a few samples of this study predate the infection). Cell type and time point are not known. The sequencing sample was made of PBMCs or a T cell subset sorted from them (not recorded which). V usage is TRBV27 and J usage is TRBJ2-1, with a weak D call TRBD2 (5 bases). CDR3 nucleotide sequence: TGTGCCAGCAGTCCCGGACTGCTTATTACTATCAATGAGCAGTTCTTC. It is translated as CASSPGLLITINEQFF.